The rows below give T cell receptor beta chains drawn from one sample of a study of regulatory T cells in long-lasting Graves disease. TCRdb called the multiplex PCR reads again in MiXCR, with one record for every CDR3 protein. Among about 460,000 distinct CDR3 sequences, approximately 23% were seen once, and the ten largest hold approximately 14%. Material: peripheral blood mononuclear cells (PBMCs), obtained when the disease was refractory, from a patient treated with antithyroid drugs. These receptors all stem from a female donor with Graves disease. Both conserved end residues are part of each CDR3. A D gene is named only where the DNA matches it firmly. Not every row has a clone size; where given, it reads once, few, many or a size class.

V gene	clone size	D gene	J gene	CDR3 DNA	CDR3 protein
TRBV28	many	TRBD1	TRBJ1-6	TGTGCCAGCAGCTTGGACAGGGGGTCGTCGTATAATTCACCCCTCCACTTT	CASSLDRGSSYNSPLHF
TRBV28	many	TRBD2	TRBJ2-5	TGTGCCAGCAGGGGGGGGACTAGCGGGAGTGAGACCCAGTACTTC	CASRGGTSGSETQYF
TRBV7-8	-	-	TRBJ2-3	TGTGCCAGCACCTGGGGAGCTAGCACAGATACGCAGTATTTT	CASTWGASTDTQYF
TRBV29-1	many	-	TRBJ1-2	TGCAGCGTGGGGAGTAACTATGGCTACACCTTC	CSVGSNYGYTF
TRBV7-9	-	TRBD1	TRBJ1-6	TGTGCCAGCAGACCAACAGGGGTCTCCTCCTATAATTCACCCCTCCACTTT	CASRPTGVSSYNSPLHF
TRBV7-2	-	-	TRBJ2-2	TGTGCCAGCAACCGAGATTCGGGTTCCACCGGGGAGCTGTCTTTT	CASNRDSGSTGELSF
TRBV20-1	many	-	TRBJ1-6	TGCAGTGCTAGAGGAGGCTACATCAATTCACCCCTCCACTTT	CSARGGYINSPLHF
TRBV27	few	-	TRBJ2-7	TGTGCTAGCAGGCGACCAGGGTCCTACGAGCAGTACTTC	CASRRPGSYEQYF
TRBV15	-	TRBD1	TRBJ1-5	TGTGCCACCAGGAACCCGGGACAGATTAGCAATCAGCCCCAGCATTTT	CATRNPGQISNQPQHF
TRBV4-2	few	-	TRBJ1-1	TGTGCCAGCAGCCCCCGGCCCGGGGGACCGAACACTGAAGCTTTCTTT	CASSPRPGGPNTEAFF
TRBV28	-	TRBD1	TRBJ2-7	TGTGCCAGCAGTCCTGGGACAGGGCATGGGGAGCAGTACTTC	CASSPGTGHGEQYF
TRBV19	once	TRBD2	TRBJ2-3	TGTGCCAGTAGTATAGAGACGGCGGGAGGACCCCCCACAGATACGCAGTATTTT	CASSIETAGGPPTDTQYF
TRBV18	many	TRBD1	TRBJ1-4	TGTGCCAGCTCACGATCGGGACAGGCTAATGAAAAACTGTTTTTT	CASSRSGQANEKLFF
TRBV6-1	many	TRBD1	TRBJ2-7	TGTGCCAGCAGCCTGGGACAGGGAATCTACGAGCAGTACTTC	CASSLGQGIYEQYF
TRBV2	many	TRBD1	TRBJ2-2	TGTGCCAGCTTGGACAGGGTAAACACCGGGGAGCTGTTTTTT	CASLDRVNTGELFF
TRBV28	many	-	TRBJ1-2	TGTGCCAGCAGCCCTCCGGGACGGCGAGGGTACACCTTC	CASSPPGRRGYTF
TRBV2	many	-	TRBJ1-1	TGTGCCAGCAGTGGGAATCCGGCCACTGAAGCTTTCTTT	CASSGNPATEAFF
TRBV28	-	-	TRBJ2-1	TGTGCCAGCAGTGAACAGGGCTACAATGAGCAGTTCTTC	CASSEQGYNEQFF
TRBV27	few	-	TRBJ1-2	TGTGCCAGCACATCTTTAGGAGGTCCTACTAACTATGGCTACACCTTC	CASTSLGGPTNYGYTF
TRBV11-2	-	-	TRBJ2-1	TGTGCCAGCAGCTTAGCCGGGGGGCCCCCCCTGGATGAGCAGTTCTTC	CASSLAGGPPLDEQFF
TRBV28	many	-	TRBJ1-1	TGTGCCACCAGGGGTGGGTTTGAAGCTTTCTTT	CATRGGFEAFF
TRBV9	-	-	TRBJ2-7	TGTGCCAGCAGCCCCGAGGACAGACTTGGGGAGCAGTACTTC	CASSPEDRLGEQYF
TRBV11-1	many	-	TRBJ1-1	TGTGCCAGCAACCTAGTGGGAGGGAGTGAAGCTTTCTTT	CASNLVGGSEAFF
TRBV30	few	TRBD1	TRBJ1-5	TGTGCCTGGAGTGTACAGGGGAAGTTGGTTCAGCCCCAGCATTTT	CAWSVQGKLVQPQHF
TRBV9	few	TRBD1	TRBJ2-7	TGTGCCAGCAGCGTAGGAGGGGGACAGGGTGGCGAGCGGTACTTC	CASSVGGGQGGERYF
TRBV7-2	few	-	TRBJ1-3	TGTGCCAGCAGCCACCCCCCAGGGATGGGTGGAAACACCATATATTTT	CASSHPPGMGGNTIYF
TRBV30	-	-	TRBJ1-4	TGTGCCTGGAAGTTCTCAGATGATGAAAAACTGTTTTTT	CAWKFSDDEKLFF
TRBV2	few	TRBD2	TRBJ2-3	TGTGCCAGCAGTTTTCTTCTAGCGGGAGAGGAGCAGTATTTT	CASSFLLAGEEQYF
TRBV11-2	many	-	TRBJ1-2	TGTGCCAGCAGCGGCAACGCAGGGTATGGCTACACCTTC	CASSGNAGYGYTF
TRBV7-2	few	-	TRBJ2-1	TGTGCCAGCATCAAACAGAGTTTGGGGTACAATGAGCAGTTCTTC	CASIKQSLGYNEQFF
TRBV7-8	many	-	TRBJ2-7	TGTGCCAGCAGCTTAGCGCCGGACGAGCAGTACTTC	CASSLAPDEQYF
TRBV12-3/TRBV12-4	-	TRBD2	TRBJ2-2	TGTGCCAGCAGTCAGCGGGAAGACACCGGGGGGCTGTTTTTT	CASSQREDTGGLFF
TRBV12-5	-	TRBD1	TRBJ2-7	TGTGCTAGTGGTCTCGAGGTCCTCCGGGACAGGGGGCCGTTGGGGCAGTACTTC	CASGLEVLRDRGPLGQYF
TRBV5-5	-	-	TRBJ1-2	TGTGCCAGCAGCTCCCCCGACGGGAACTATGGCTACACCTTC	CASSSPDGNYGYTF
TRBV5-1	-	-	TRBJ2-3	TGCGCCAGCAGCGGGGACGGCCGCACAGATACGCAGTATTTT	CASSGDGRTDTQYF
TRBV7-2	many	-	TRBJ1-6	TGTGCCAGCAGCTTATATGGGCAGGATAATTCACCCCTCCACTTT	CASSLYGQDNSPLHF
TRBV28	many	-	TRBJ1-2	TGTGCCAGCAGTTCCTCCGGGGCCCACTATGGCTACACCTTC	CASSSSGAHYGYTF
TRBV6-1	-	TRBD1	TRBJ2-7	TGTGCCAGCCGCTCCGGACAGGACGAGCAGTACTTC	CASRSGQDEQYF
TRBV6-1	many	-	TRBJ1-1	TGTGCCAGCAGTGGCCCCCGCGAGAACACTGAAGCTTTCTTT	CASSGPRENTEAFF
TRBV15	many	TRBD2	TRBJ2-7	TGTGCCACCAGCAGAGGACTAGCGAGCCACGAGCAGTACTTC	CATSRGLASHEQYF
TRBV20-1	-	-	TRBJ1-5	TGCAGTGCTAGGATGATGGAGAGCAATCAGCCCCAGCATTTT	CSARMMESNQPQHF
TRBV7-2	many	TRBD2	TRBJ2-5	TGTGCCAGCAGCACCCCGGGGGGAATTAGCGTTACGACCCAGTACTTC	CASSTPGGISVTTQYF
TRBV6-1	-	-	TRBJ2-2	TGTGCCAGCATTCAACAGACGAACACCGGGGAGCTGTTTTTT	CASIQQTNTGELFF
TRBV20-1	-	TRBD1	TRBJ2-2	TGCAGTGCTAGCGGGGGACAGGGATCTGGGGAGCTGTTTTTT	CSASGGQGSGELFF
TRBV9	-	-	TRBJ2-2	TGTGCCAGCAGCTCTCGGGATGGGGAGCTGTTTTTT	CASSSRDGELFF
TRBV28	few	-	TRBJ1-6	TGTGCCAGCAGCGACCCTCTTCGGGATTCACCCCTCCACTTT	CASSDPLRDSPLHF